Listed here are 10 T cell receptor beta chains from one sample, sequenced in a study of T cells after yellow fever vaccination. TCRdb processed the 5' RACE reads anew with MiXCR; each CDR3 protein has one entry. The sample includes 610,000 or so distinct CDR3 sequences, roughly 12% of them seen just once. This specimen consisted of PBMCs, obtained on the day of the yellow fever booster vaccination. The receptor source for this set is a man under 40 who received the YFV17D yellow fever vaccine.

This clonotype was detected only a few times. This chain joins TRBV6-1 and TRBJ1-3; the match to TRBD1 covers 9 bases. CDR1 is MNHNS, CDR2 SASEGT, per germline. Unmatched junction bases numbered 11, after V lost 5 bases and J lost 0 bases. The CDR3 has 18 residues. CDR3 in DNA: TGTGCCAGCAGTCCGGGACAGGGCCAACCCTTCTCTGGAAACACCATATATTTT. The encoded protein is CASSPGQGQPFSGNTIYF.

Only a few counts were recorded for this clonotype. The CDR3 here is CSASPPWTANTEAFF. CDR3 DNA: TGCAGTGCTAGCCCTCCGTGGACAGCGAACACTGAAGCTTTCTTT. The chain couples TRBV20-1 to TRBJ1-1; D is perhaps TRBD1 (6 bases). The germline V gene has CDR1 DFQATT and CDR2 SNEGSKA (reference sequence). The CDR3 spans 15 residues. The V end lost 3 bases, the J end lost 1 base, and 15 bases lay between the germline ends.

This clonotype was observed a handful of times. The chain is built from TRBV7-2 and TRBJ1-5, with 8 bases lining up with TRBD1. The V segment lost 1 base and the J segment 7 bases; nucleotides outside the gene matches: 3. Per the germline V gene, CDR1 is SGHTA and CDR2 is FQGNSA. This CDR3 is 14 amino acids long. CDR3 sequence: CASSLVPGGQPQHF. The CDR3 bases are TGTGCCAGCAGCTTAGTCCCAGGGGGCCAGCCCCAGCATTTT.

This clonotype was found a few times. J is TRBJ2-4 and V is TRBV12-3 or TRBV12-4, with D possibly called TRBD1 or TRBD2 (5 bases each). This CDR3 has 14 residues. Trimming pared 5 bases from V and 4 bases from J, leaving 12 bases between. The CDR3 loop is CASSTGTEKNIQYF. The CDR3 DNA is TGTGCCAGCAGTACCGGGACCGAGAAAAACATTCAGTACTTC.

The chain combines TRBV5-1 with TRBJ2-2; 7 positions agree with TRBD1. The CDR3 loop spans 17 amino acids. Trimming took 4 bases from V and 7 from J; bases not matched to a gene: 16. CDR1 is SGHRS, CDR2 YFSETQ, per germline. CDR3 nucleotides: TGCGCCAGCAGCCCGAACGGACAGGACGGCTTCGGCGGGGAGCTGTTTTTT. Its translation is CASSPNGQDGFGGELFF.

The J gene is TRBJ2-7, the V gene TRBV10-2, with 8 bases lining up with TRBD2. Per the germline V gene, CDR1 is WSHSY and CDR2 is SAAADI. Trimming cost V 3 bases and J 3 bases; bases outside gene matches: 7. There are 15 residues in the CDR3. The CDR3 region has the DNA TGCGCCAGCAGTGACCGGGAGGGCCGGAGCTACGAGCAGTACTTC. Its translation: CASSDREGRSYEQYF.

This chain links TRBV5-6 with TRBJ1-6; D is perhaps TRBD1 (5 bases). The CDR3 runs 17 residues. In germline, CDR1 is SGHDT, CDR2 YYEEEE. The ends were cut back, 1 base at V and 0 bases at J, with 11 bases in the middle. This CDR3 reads CASSLRGGSSYNSPLHF. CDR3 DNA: TGTGCCAGCAGCTTGCGTGGGGGGAGCTCCTATAATTCACCCCTCCACTTT.

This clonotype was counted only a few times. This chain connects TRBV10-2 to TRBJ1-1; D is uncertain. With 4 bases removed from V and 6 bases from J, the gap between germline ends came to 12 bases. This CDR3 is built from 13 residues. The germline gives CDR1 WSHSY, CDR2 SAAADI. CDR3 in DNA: TGCGCCAGCAGTGTTGCTCTCTCTGCTGAAGCTTTCTTT. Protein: CASSVALSAEAFF.

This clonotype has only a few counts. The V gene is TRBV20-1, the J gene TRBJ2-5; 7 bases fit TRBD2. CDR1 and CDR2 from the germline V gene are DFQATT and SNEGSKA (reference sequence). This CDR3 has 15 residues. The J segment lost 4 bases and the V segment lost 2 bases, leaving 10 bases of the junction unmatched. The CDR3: CSARPEAGMVETQYF. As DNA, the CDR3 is TGCAGTGCTAGACCCGAAGCGGGAATGGTAGAGACCCAGTACTTC.

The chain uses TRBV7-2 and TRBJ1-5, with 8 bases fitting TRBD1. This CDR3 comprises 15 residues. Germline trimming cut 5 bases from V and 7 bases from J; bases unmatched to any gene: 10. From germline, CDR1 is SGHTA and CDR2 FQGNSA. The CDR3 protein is CASSTNQGAWQPQHF. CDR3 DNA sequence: TGTGCCAGCAGCACCAATCAGGGGGCCTGGCAGCCCCAGCATTTT. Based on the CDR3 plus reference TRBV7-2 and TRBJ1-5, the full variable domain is GAGVSQSPSNKVTEKGKDVELRCDPISGHTALYWYRQSLGQGLEFLIYFQGNSAPDKSGLPSDRFSAERTGGSVSTLTIQRTQQEDSAVYLCASSTNQGAWQPQHFGDGTRLSIL.